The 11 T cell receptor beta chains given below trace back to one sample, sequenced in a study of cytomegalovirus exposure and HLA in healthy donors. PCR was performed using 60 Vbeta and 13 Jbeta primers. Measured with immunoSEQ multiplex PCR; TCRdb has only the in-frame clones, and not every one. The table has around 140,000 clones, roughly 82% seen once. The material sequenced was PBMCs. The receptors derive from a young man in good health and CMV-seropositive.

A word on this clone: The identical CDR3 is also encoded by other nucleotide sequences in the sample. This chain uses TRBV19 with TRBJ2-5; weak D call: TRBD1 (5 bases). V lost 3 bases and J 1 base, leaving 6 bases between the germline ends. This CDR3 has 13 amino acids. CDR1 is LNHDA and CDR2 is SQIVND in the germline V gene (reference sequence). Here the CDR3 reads CASSITGQETQYF. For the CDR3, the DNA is TGTGCCAGTAGTATTACAGGCCAAGAGACCCAGTACTTC.

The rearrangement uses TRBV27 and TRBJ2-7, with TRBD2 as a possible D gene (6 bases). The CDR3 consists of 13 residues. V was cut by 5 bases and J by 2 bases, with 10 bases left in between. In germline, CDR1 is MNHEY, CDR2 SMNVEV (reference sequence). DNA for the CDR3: TGTGCCAGCAGTCCGGGACTCACCTACGAGCAGTACTTC. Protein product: CASSPGLTYEQYF.

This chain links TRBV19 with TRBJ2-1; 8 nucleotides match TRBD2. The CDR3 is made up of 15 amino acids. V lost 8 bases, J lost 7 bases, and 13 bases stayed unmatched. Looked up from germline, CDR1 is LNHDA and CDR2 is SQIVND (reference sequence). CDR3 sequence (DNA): TGTGCCAGTGGGGGGGCCGGGAGGGCCTCAAATGAGCAGTTCTTC. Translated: CASGGAGRASNEQFF.

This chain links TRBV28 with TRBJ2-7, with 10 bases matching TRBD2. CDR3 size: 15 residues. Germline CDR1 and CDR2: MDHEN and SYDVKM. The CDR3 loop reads CATLTSGIGSYEQYF. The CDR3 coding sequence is TGTGCTACCCTTACTAGCGGGATAGGGAGCTACGAGCAGTACTTC.

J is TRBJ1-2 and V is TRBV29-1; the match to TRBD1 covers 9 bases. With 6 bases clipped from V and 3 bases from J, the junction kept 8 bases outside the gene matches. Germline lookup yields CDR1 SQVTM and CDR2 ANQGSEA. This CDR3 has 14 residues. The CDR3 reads CSVILGQGDYGYTF. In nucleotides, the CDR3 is TGCAGCGTGATTTTGGGACAGGGAGACTATGGCTACACCTTC.

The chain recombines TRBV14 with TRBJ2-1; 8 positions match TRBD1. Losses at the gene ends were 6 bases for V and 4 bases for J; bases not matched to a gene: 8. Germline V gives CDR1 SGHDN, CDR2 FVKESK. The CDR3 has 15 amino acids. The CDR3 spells CASSLTGTGYNEQFF. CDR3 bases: TGTGCCAGCAGTCTTACCGGGACAGGTTACAATGAGCAGTTCTTC.

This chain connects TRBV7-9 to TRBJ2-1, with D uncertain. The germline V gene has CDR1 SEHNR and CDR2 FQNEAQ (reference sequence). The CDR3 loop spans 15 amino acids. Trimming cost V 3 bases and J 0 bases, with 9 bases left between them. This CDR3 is CASSLLSSSYNEQFF. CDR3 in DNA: TGTGCCAGCAGCTTGTTATCTAGCTCCTACAATGAGCAGTTCTTC.

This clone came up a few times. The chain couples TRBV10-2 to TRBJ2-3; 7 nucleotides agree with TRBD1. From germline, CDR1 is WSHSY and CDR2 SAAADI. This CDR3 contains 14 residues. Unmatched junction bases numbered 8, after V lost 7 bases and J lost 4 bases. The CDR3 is CASIGRGFSDTQYF. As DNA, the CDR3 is TGCGCCAGCATCGGCAGGGGGTTCTCAGATACGCAGTATTTT.

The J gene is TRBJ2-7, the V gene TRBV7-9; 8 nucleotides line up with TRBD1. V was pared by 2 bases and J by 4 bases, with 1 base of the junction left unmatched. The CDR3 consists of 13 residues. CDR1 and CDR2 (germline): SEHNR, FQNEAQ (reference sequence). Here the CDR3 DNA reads TGTGCCAGCAGCTTAAACAGGGGGTACGAGCAGTACTTC. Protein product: CASSLNRGYEQYF.

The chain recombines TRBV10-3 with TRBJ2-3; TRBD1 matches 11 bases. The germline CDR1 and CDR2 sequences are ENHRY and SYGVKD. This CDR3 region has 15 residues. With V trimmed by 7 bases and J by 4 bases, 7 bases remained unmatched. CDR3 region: CAINPGQGVADTQYF. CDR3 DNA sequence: TGTGCCATCAACCCGGGACAGGGGGTCGCAGATACGCAGTATTTT.

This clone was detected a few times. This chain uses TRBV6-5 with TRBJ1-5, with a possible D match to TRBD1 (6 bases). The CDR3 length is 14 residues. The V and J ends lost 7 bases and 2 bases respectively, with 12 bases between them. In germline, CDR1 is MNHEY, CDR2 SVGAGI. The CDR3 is CASTNRAGNQPQHF. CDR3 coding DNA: TGTGCCAGCACTAACAGGGCGGGCAATCAGCCCCAGCATTTT.